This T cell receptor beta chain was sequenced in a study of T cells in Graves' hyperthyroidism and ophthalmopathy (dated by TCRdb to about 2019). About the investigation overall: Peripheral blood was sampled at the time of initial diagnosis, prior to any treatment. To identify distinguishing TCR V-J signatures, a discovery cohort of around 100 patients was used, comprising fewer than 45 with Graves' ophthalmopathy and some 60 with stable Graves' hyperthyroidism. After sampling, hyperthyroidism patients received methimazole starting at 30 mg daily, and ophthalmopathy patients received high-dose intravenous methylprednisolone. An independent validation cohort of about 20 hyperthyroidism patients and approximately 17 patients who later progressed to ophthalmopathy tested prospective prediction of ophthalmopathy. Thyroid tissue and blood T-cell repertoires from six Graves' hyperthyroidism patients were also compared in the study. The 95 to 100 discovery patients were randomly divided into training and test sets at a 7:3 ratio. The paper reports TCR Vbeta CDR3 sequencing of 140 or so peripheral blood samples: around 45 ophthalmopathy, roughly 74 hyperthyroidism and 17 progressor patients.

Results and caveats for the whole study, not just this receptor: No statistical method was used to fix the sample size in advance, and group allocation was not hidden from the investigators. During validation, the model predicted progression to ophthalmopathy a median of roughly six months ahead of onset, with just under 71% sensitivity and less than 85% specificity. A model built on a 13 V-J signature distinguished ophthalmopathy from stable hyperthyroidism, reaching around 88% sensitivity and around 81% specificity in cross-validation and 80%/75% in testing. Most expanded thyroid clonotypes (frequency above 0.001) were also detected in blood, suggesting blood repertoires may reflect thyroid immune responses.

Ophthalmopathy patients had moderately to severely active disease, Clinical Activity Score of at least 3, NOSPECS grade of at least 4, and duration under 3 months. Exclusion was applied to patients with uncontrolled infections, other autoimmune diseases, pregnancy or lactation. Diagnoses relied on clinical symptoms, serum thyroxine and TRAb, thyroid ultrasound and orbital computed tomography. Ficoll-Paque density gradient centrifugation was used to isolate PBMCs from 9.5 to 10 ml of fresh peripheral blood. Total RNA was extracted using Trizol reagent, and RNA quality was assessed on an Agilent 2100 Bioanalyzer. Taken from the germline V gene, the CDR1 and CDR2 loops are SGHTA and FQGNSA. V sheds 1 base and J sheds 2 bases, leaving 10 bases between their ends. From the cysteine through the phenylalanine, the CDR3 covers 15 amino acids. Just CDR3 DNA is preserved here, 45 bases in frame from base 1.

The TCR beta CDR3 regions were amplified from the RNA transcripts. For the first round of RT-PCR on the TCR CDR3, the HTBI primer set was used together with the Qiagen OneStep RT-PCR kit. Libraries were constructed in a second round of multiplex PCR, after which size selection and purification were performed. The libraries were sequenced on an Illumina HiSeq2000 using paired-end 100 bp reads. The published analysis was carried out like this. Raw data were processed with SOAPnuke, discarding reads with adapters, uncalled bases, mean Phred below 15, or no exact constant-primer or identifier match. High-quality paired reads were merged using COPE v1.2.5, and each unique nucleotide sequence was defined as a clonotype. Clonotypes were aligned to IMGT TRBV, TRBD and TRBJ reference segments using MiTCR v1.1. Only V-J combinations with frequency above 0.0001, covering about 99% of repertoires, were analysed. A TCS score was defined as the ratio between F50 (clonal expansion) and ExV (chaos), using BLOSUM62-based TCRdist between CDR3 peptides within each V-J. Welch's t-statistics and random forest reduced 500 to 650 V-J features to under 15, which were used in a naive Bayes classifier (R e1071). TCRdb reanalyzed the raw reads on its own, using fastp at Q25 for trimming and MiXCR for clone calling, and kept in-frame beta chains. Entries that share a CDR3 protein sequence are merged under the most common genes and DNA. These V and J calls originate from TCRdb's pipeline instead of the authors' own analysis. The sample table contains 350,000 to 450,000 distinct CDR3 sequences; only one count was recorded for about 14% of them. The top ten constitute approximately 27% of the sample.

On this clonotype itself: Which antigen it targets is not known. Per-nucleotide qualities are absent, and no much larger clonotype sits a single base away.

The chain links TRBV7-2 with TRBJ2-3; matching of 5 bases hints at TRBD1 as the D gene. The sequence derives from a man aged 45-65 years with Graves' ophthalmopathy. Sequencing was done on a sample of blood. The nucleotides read TGTGCCAGCAGCTTAGAGGCAGGGTTCACAGATACGCAGTATTTT. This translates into CASSLEAGFTDTQYF.